This T cell receptor beta chain came from a study of T cell repertoires in ileal Crohn's disease. For the study at large: Median disease duration was about 8.5 years; 30% to 35% smoked at surgery. Points from the study as a whole: Sorted CD8 T cells held more high-frequency clones than CD4.

In the case of this clone: The antigen is not known.

Assay used: immunoSEQ multiplex PCR; TCRdb lists only in-frame clones, some missing. The sample carries 25,000 to 35,000 clones, 80% to 90% recorded once. CDR3 length equals 15 residues. Germline loops: CDR1 SGHDT, CDR2 YYEEEE. V lost 4 bases to trimming and J lost 2 bases, with 16 bases between them. Sequencing was carried out using ileal tissue. J is TRBJ2-7 and V is TRBV5-6; D perhaps matches TRBD2 (6 bases). This TCR came from an adult with Crohn's disease. Written as DNA, the CDR3 is TGTGCCAGCAGCCCTCTGACTAGGGATACCTACGAGCAGTACTTC. Its translation: CASSPLTRDTYEQYF.